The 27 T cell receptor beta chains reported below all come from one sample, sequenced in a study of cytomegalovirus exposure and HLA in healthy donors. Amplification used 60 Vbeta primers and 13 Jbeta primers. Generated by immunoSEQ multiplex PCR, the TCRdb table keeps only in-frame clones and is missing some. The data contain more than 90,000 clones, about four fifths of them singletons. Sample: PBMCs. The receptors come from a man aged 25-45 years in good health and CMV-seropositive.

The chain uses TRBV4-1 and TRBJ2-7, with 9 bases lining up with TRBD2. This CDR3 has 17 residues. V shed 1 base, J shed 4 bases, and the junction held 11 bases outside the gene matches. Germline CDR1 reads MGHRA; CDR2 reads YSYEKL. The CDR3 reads CASSQVKGTSLFYEQYV. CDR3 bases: TGCGCCAGCAGCCAAGTGAAAGGGACTAGCCTTTTTTACGAGCAGTACGTC.

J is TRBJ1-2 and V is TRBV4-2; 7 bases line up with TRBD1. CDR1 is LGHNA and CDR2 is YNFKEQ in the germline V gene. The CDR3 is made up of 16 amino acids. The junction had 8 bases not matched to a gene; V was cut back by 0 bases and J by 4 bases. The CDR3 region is CASSQDPTGAAYGYTF. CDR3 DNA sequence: TGTGCCAGCAGCCAAGATCCCACAGGGGCTGCCTATGGCTACACCTTC.

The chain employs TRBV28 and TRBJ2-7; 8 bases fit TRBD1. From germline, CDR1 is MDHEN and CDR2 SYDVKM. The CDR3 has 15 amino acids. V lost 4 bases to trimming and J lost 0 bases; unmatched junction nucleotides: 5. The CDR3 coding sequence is TGTGCCAGCAGTTCCAGGACAGGGTGCTCCTACGAGCAGTACTTC. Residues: CASSSRTGCSYEQYF.

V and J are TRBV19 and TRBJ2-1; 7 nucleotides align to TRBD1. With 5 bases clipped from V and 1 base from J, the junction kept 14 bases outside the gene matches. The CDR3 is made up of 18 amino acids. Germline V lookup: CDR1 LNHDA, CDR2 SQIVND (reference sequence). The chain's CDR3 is CASSGEKKQGISYNEQFF. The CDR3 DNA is TGTGCCAGTAGTGGGGAAAAAAAACAGGGGATTTCCTACAATGAGCAGTTCTTC.

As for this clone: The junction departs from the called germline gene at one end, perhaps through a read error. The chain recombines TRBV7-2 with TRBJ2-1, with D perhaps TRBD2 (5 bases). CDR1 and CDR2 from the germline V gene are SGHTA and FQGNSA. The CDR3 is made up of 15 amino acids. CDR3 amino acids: CASSIAHSSYNEQFF. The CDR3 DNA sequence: TGTGCCAGCAGCATAGCGCACAGCTCCTACAATGAGCAGTTCTTC.

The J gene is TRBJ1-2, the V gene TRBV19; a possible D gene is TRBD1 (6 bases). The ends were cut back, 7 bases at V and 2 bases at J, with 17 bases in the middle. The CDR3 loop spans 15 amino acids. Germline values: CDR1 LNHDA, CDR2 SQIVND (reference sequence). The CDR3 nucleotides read TGTGCCAGTAAAGAATCCAGGGGCGTCAACTATGGCTACACCTTC. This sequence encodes CASKESRGVNYGYTF.

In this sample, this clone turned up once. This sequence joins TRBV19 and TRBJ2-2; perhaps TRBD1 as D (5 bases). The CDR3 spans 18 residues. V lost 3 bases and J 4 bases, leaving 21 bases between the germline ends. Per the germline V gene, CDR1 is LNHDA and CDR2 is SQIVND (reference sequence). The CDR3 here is CASSIRPSHPDSTGELFF. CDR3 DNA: TGTGCCAGTAGTATCCGTCCCTCCCACCCAGACAGCACCGGGGAGCTGTTTTTT.

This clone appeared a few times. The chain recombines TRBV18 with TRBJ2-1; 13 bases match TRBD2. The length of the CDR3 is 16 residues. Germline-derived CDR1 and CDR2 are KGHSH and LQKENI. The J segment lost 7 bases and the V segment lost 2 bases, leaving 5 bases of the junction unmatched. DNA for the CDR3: TGTGCCAGCTCACCAACTAGCGGGAGGGTGAGGAATGAGCAGTTCTTC. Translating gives CASSPTSGRVRNEQFF. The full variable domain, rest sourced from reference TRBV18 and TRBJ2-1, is NAGVMQNPRHLVRRRGQEARLRCSPMKGHSHVYWYRQLPEEGLKFMVYLQKENIIDESGMPKERFSAEFPKEGPSILRIQQVVRGDSAAYFCASSPTSGRVRNEQFFGPGTRLTVL.

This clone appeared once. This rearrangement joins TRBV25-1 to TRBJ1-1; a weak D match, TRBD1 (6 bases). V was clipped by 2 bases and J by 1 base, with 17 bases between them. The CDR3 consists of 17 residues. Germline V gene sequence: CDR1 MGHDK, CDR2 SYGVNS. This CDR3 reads CASSEPPGARRNTEAFF. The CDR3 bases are TGTGCCAGCAGTGAACCTCCAGGGGCGCGTCGGAACACTGAAGCTTTCTTT.

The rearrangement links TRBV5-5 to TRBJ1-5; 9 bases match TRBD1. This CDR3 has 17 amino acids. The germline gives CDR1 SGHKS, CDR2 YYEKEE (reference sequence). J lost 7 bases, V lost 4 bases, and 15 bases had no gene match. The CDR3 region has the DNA TGTGCCAGCAGCCCTTCCCTTTTGAGACAGGGGGGGCAGCCCCAGCATTTT. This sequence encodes CASSPSLLRQGGQPQHF.

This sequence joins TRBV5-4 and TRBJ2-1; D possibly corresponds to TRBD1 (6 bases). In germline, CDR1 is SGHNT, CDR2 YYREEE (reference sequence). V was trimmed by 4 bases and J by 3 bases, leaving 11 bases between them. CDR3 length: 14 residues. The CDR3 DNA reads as TGTGCCAGCAGCCGACAGGCTAGCTACAATGAGCAGTTCTTC. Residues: CASSRQASYNEQFF.

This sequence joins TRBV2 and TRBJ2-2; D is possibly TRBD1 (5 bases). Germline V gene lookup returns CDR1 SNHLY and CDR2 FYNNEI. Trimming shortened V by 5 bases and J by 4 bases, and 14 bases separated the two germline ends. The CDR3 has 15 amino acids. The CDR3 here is CASSLVGARTGELFF. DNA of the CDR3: TGTGCCAGCAGTTTGGTAGGGGCGCGCACCGGGGAGCTGTTTTTT.

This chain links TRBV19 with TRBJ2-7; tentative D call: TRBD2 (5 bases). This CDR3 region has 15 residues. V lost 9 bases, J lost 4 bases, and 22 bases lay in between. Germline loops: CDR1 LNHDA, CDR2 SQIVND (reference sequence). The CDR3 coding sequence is TGTGCCAGCCTGTCAACCGGACTGCCGACTTACGAGCAGTACTTC. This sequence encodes CASLSTGLPTYEQYF.

This CDR3 reads CASRGEGRNEQYF. Written as DNA, the CDR3 is TGTGCCAGTAGGGGAGAGGGTCGGAACGAGCAGTACTTC. The rearrangement uses TRBV19 and TRBJ2-7, with D possibly matching TRBD2 (5 bases). Germline CDR1 reads LNHDA; CDR2 reads SQIVND (reference sequence). This CDR3 is 13 amino acids long. V dropped 6 bases and J dropped 5 bases, with 14 bases sitting between them. The full variable domain, with the rest looked up from reference TRBV19 and TRBJ2-7, is DGGITQSPKYLFRKEGQNVTLSCEQNLNHDAMYWYRQDPGQGLRLIYYSQIVNDFQKGDIAEGYSVSREKKESFPLTVTSAQKNPTAFYLCASRGEGRNEQYFGPGTRLTVT.

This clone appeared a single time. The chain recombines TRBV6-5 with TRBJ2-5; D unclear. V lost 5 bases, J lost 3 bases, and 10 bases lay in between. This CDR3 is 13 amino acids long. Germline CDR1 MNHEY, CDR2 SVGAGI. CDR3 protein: CASSEIREETQYF. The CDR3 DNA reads TGTGCCAGCAGTGAGATCCGCGAAGAGACCCAGTACTTC.

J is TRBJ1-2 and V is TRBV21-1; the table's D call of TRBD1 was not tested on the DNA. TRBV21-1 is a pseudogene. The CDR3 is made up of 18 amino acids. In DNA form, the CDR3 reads TGTGCCAGCAGCAAAGGTAGAAACAGGGACCCTACAAACTATGGCTACACCTTC. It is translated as CASSKGRNRDPTNYGYTF.

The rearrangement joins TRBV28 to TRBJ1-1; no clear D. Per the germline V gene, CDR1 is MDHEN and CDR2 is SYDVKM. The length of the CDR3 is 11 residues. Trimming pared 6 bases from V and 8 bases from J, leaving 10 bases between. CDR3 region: CASRSLAEAFF. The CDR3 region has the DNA TGTGCCAGCAGGAGTCTAGCAGAAGCTTTCTTT.

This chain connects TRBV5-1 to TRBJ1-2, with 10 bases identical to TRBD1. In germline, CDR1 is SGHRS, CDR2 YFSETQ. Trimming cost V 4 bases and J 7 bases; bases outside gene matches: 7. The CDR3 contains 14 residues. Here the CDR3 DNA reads TGCGCCAGCAGCCCCGGGACAGGGGCCCTTGGCTACACCTTC. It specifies CASSPGTGALGYTF.

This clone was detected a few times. As DNA, the CDR3 is TGTGCCAGCAGCAGGGCACCCAATCATTCACCCCTCCACTTT. As protein: CASSRAPNHSPLHF. The chain is built from TRBV28 and TRBJ1-6; possible D gene TRBD1, 5 bases. This CDR3 region has 14 residues. CDR1 and CDR2 from the germline V gene are MDHEN and SYDVKM. V dropped 6 bases and J dropped 8 bases, with 14 bases sitting between them.

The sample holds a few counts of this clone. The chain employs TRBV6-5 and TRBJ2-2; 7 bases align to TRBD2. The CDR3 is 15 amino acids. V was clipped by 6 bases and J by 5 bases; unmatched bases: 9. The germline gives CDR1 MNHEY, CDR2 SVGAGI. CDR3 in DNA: TGTGCCAGCAGGACACCGGGAGGCAGGACCGGGGAGCTGTTTTTT. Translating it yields CASRTPGGRTGELFF.

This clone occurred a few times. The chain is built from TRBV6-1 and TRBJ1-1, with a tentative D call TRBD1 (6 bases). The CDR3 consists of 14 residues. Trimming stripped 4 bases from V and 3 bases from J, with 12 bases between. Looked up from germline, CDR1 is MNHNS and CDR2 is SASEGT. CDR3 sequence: CASSVLGGDTEAFF. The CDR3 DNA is TGTGCCAGCAGTGTTCTTGGGGGCGACACTGAAGCTTTCTTT.

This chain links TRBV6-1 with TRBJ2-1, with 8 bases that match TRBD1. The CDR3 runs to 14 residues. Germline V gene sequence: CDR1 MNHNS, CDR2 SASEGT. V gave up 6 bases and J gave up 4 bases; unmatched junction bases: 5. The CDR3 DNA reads TGTGCCAGCAGCTTGACAGGGGATTACAATGAGCAGTTCTTC. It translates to CASSLTGDYNEQFF.

The CDR3 DNA reads TGTGCCAGCAGTTACGGGGTGGGTGGCTACACCTTC. Encoded protein: CASSYGVGGYTF. This chain connects TRBV28 to TRBJ1-2; D is ambiguous. V lost 4 bases to trimming and J lost 7 bases, with 10 bases between them. The V gene's germline CDR1 is MDHEN and CDR2 SYDVKM. The CDR3 extends over 12 amino acids.

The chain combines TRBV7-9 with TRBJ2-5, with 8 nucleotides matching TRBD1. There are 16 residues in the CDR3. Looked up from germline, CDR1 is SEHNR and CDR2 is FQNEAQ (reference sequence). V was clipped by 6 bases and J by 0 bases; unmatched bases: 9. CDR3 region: CASRMIDRGYQETQYF. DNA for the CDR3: TGTGCCAGCAGGATGATCGACAGGGGTTACCAAGAGACCCAGTACTTC.

The CDR3, as DNA: TGTGCCAGCAGCTTGGGTGGAGGGAGCACCGGGGAGCTGTTTTTT. Translating gives CASSLGGGSTGELFF. This chain uses TRBV5-6 with TRBJ2-2; weak D call: TRBD2 (6 bases). Germline values: CDR1 SGHDT, CDR2 YYEEEE. CDR3 length: 15 amino acids. Trimming shortened V by 0 bases and J by 4 bases, and 10 bases separated the two germline ends. The whole variable domain, filled in from reference TRBV5-6 and TRBJ2-2, reads DAGVTQSPTHLIKTRGQQVTLRCSPKSGHDTVSWYQQALGQGPQFIFQYYEEEERQRGNFPDRFSGHQFPNYSSELNVNALLLGDSALYLCASSLGGGSTGELFFGEGSRLTVL.

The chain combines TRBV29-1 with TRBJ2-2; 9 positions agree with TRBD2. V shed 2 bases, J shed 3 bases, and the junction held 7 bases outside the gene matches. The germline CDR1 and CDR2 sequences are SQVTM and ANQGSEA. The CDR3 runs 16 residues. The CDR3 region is CSVELREGLYTGELFF. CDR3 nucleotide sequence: TGCAGCGTTGAATTGCGGGAGGGCCTATACACCGGGGAGCTGTTTTTT.

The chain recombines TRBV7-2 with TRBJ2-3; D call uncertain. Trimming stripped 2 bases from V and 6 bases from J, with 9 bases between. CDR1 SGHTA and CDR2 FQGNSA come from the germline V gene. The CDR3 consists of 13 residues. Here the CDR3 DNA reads TGTGCCAGCAGCTTACTAGTCTACGATACGCAGTATTTT. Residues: CASSLLVYDTQYF.